Following are 17 T cell receptor beta chains from one sample sequenced in a study of chemoradiotherapy in HPV16-positive cancers (dated by TCRdb to between 2020 and 2023). Library preparation employed the immunoSEQ multiplex PCR assay. TCRdb mirrors the immuneACCESS table, restricted to in-frame sequences. Some clones are absent from its copies; in checked studies, under half trace to an unresolved V gene, and the reason for the others is unknown. The sample records over 10,000 clones, around three fifths of which are singletons. The ten largest clones take up about 20% of the sample. This material was acquired from a patient who underwent chemoradiotherapy. These receptors came from a human donor with HPV-associated anogenital cancer.

The V and J genes are TRBV2 and TRBJ2-3, with 14 nucleotides matching TRBD2. The CDR3 contains 17 residues. The germline CDR1 and CDR2 sequences are SNHLY and FYNNEI. V lost 6 bases, J lost 2 bases, and 7 bases stayed unmatched. The CDR3 sequence: CASRNGLAGGPTDTQYF. CDR3 nucleotides: TGTGCCAGCAGGAACGGACTAGCGGGGGGCCCCACAGATACGCAGTATTTT.

This clone was counted a single time. V and J are TRBV6-1 and TRBJ1-2, with D possibly TRBD1 on 5 matching bases. V lost 2 bases and J 4 bases, leaving 14 bases between the germline ends. From germline, CDR1 is MNHNS and CDR2 SASEGT. The CDR3 spans 15 residues. This CDR3 is CASSERGRSLYGYTF. The CDR3 DNA sequence: TGTGCCAGCAGTGAAAGGGGCAGGAGCCTCTATGGCTACACCTTC.

The DNA of the CDR3 is TGTGCCAGCAGCTATCTAGCGGGGGGGCGGAATGAGCAGTTCTTC. Translated, it gives CASSYLAGGRNEQFF. This rearrangement joins TRBV5-6 to TRBJ2-1; TRBD2 agrees at 12 bases. The CDR3 has 15 amino acids. With 3 bases clipped from V and 7 bases from J, the junction kept 5 bases outside the gene matches. Germline CDR1 is SGHDT and CDR2 is YYEEEE.

In its sample, this clone was seen a few times. An end of the junction differs from the germline gene, which may be a read error. V and J are TRBV7-9 and TRBJ2-3, with 7 nucleotides matching TRBD2. The CDR3 runs 14 residues. CDR1 is SEHNR, CDR2 FQNEAQ, per germline (reference sequence). The CDR3 spells CASSIAGRTDTQYF. DNA for the CDR3: TGTGCCAGCAGCATAGCGGGCCGCACAGATACGCAGTATTTT.

V and J are TRBV6-1 and TRBJ1-2; D not certain. The CDR3 contains 12 residues. Trimming removed 7 bases from V and 4 bases from J, with 10 bases in between. Germline assignment: CDR1 MNHNS and CDR2 SASEGT. CDR3 region: CASTWTFYGYTF. DNA of the CDR3: TGTGCCAGCACGTGGACTTTCTATGGCTACACCTTC.

V usage is TRBV6-5 and J usage is TRBJ2-3; D may be TRBD1 or TRBD2 (6 bases each). The CDR3 length is 16 residues. Trimming stripped 1 base from V and 4 bases from J, with 15 bases between. Per germline, CDR1 MNHEY and CDR2 SVGAGI. CDR3 nucleotides: TGTGCCAGCAGTTACTATGGGGGGCGGATGGCAGATACGCAGTATTTT. Its protein product is CASSYYGGRMADTQYF.

The chain joins TRBV14 to TRBJ1-2; no clear D gene. Per the germline V gene, CDR1 is SGHDN and CDR2 is FVKESK. Trimming shortened V by 2 bases and J by 7 bases, and 11 bases separated the two germline ends. The CDR3 spans 13 residues. The CDR3 DNA follows: TGTGCCAGCAGCCAAAATTACTTCCTTGGCTACACCTTC. This codes for CASSQNYFLGYTF.

The chain employs TRBV4-1 and TRBJ2-1; D perhaps matches TRBD2 (5 bases). The V and J ends lost 1 base and 8 bases respectively, with 9 bases between them. The germline V gene encodes CDR1 MGHRA and CDR2 YSYEKL. CDR3 size: 13 residues. The CDR3 DNA reads as TGCGCCAGCAGCCAAGTCGGAGGTGATGAGCAGTTCTTC. Translation gives CASSQVGGDEQFF.

This chain uses TRBV29-1 with TRBJ2-7, with TRBD1 matching 9 bases. This CDR3 is built from 15 residues. Germline-derived CDR1 and CDR2 are SQVTM and ANQGSEA. The J segment lost 7 bases and the V segment lost 6 bases, leaving 16 bases of the junction unmatched. DNA of the CDR3: TGCAGCGTCCGAACCCCTCTGGGGACAGGGTGGGAGCAGTACTTC. Residues: CSVRTPLGTGWEQYF.

Only one count was recorded for this clone. The chain links TRBV5-4 to TRBJ2-1; D gene ambiguous. Germline V gene data show CDR1 as SGHNT and CDR2 as YYREEE (reference sequence). CDR3 length: 14 residues. V lost 4 bases, J lost 0 bases, and 8 bases lay in between. The CDR3 bases are TGTGCCAGCAGCGCCAGGAGCTCCTACAATGAGCAGTTCTTC. It codes for CASSARSSYNEQFF.

The V gene is TRBV6-6, the J gene TRBJ2-5; 9 bases map to TRBD1. This CDR3 comprises 14 residues. Germline V gene lookup returns CDR1 MNHNY and CDR2 SVGAGI (reference sequence). J was trimmed by 1 base and V by 8 bases; bases with no gene match: 5. CDR3 amino acids: CASGTTGGQETQYF. The DNA of the CDR3 is TGTGCCAGCGGAACGACAGGGGGCCAAGAGACCCAGTACTTC.

The CDR3 protein is CASSVAPTGYTDTQYF. DNA for the CDR3: TGTGCCAGCAGCGTAGCACCGACAGGGTACACAGATACGCAGTATTTT. V usage is TRBV9 and J usage is TRBJ2-3; 7 bases fit TRBD1. CDR3 length: 16 residues. Germline loops: CDR1 SGDLS, CDR2 YYNGEE. V shed 0 bases and J 2 bases; nucleotides not matched to a gene: 6.

The J gene is TRBJ2-5, the V gene TRBV18; 10 nucleotides align to TRBD2. This CDR3 comprises 15 residues. Germline loops: CDR1 KGHSH, CDR2 LQKENI. Germline trimming cut 4 bases from V and 5 bases from J; bases unmatched to any gene: 7. The CDR3 region is CASSRAGTSVETQYF. The CDR3 DNA follows: TGTGCCAGCTCACGAGCTGGGACTAGCGTTGAGACCCAGTACTTC.

The chain has TRBV9 and TRBJ1-2; D might be TRBD1 (5 bases). CDR3 size: 14 residues. CDR1 SGDLS and CDR2 YYNGEE come from the germline V gene. Trimming left V 4 bases short and J 3 bases short, with 13 bases between. The CDR3 DNA sequence: TGTGCCAGCAGCCTCATGGGGCTCGACTATGGCTACACCTTC. Translation: CASSLMGLDYGYTF.

In its sample, this clone was seen a few times. J is TRBJ1-1 and V is TRBV9; unclear D gene. CDR3 length equals 15 residues. Germline V gene data show CDR1 as SGDLS and CDR2 as YYNGEE. Trimming stripped 2 bases from V and 5 bases from J, with 16 bases between. CDR3 sequence (DNA): TGTGCCAGCAGCGTTGGGATCGGGGTGAGAACTGAAGCTTTCTTT. Protein sequence: CASSVGIGVRTEAFF.

This sequence joins TRBV5-8 and TRBJ1-2; 9 positions agree with TRBD1. The CDR3 runs to 14 residues. From germline, CDR1 is SGHTS and CDR2 YDEGEE. J was trimmed by 4 bases and V by 5 bases; bases with no gene match: 6. Here the CDR3 DNA reads TGTGCCAGCAGATCGACAGGGGGAGGCTATGGCTACACCTTC. It is translated as CASRSTGGGYGYTF.

V usage is TRBV5-8 and J usage is TRBJ1-1; a weak D match, TRBD1 (5 bases). The CDR3 extends over 13 amino acids. Germline V gene lookup returns CDR1 SGHTS and CDR2 YDEGEE. The germline V and J ends were trimmed by 3 bases and 3 bases, with 9 bases remaining between them. The CDR3 DNA reads as TGTGCCAGCAGCTCCCGAGGGGACACTGAAGCTTTCTTT. Translated, it gives CASSSRGDTEAFF. Based on the CDR3 plus reference TRBV5-8 and TRBJ1-1, the full variable domain is EAGVTQSPTHLIKTRGQQATLRCSPISGHTSVYWYQQALGLGLQFLLWYDEGEERNRGNFPPRFSGRQFPNYSSELNVNALELEDSALYLCASSSRGDTEAFFGQGTRLTVV.